The present entry profiles one T cell receptor (beta chain) with its context. Antigen specificity is unknown. The PCR used 60 Vbeta and 13 Jbeta primers. In the source study's methods: There were 80 million to 95 million unique TCR beta chains by a later count, and around 10 million of them were shared. Method: immunoSEQ multiplex PCR; TCRdb's copy keeps in-frame clones and lacks some. V and J calls and clone size are given by that table; D and trimming were obtained from the DNA. The sample records tens of thousands of clones, roughly 80% being singletons. Germline values: CDR1 KGHSH, CDR2 LQKENI. The CDR3 is made up of 14 amino acids. V was pared by 3 bases and J by 4 bases, with 3 bases of the junction left unmatched. These data come from a study of cytomegalovirus exposure and HLA in healthy donors. Study findings and constraints: A later analysis reportedly found that, within productive TCRs, an Asian-associated ancestry cluster had fewer N-insertions than the mean observed across the roughly 630 donors. Later analysis suggested most CMV-associated TCR beta chains were HLA-restricted.

The specimen was PBMCs. This receptor was taken from a man aged 40-50 years in good health and CMV-seronegative. The chain has TRBV18 and TRBJ1-2; 9 nucleotides agree with TRBD1. CDR3 nucleotide sequence: TGTGCCAGCTCACCGGGACAGGGAGGCTATGGCTACACCTTC. Residues: CASSPGQGGYGYTF.